This T cell receptor (beta chain) was sequenced for a study of blood T cells in healthy people across ages. Primed by a sample-barcoded 5' primer and a J-beta primer mix, a second PCR proceeded for 7 to 11 cycles. Each cDNA was tagged by a template-switch adaptor containing 12 random nucleotides. TCRdb re-called the 5' RACE reads with MiXCR, one entry per CDR3 protein. Of roughly 1,700,000 distinct CDR3 sequences listed, approximately 28% are singletons. Extraction of total RNA produced a minimum of 5 micrograms from each sample. Germline assignment: CDR1 SGHTA and CDR2 FQGNSA. The CDR3 has 12 amino acids. With 2 bases removed from V and 4 bases from J, the gap between germline ends came to 6 bases. This clonotype came up many times.

This receptor was identified in a young woman in good health. The gene calls are TRBV7-2 and TRBJ2-7; no firm D call. Sequences were obtained from blood. This CDR3 is CASSLNGYEQYF. Here the CDR3 DNA reads TGTGCCAGCAGCTTAAACGGGTACGAGCAGTACTTC.